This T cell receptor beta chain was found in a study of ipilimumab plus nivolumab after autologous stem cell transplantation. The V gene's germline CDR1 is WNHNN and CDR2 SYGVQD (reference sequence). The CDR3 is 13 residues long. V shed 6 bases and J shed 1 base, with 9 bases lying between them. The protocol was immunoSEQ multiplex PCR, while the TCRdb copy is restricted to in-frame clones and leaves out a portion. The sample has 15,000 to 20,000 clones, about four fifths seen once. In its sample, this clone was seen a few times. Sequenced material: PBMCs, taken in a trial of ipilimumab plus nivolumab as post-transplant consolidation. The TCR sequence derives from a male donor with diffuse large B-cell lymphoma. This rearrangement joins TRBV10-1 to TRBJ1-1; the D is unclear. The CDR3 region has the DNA TGCGCCAGCAGGCTCGACACGAACACTGAAGCTTTCTTT. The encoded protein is CASRLDTNTEAFF.